Detailed here is one TCR beta chain. This sample was included in a study of fetal regulatory T cell absence and autoimmunity. Assay: immunoSEQ multiplex PCR; the TCRdb copy retains only in-frame clones and omits some. The repertoire holds roughly 95,000 clones, with roughly 70% as singletons. Germline CDR1 LGHNT, CDR2 FRNRAP. V lost 2 bases, J lost 2 bases, and 3 bases stayed unmatched. There are 14 residues in the CDR3. Sequences were obtained from pancreas tissue. This TCR was sampled from a male donor with IPEX syndrome. This chain uses TRBV12-5 with TRBJ2-7, with TRBD2 identical over 7 bases. The CDR3 sequence is CASGLSGLPYEQYF. The CDR3 nucleotides read TGTGCTAGTGGTTTGTCGGGACTACCCTACGAGCAGTACTTC.